This T cell receptor (beta chain) was recovered during a study of CD8 T cells in Susac syndrome. The authors carried out high-throughput sequencing of TCR beta. They applied it to CD8+ and CD4+ T cells obtained from blood. Patients with stable or active relapsing-remitting disease, all of them treatment-naive, made up the multiple sclerosis controls. RNA, at about 0.45 to 1 ug, was reverse transcribed with random hexamers. A multiplex approach, immunoSEQ multiplex PCR, amplified TCR beta CDR3 across 54 Vbeta and 13 Jbeta. TCRdb re-derived calls from the immunoSEQ multiplex PCR reads in MiXCR, one entry per CDR3 protein. The table includes about 200,000 distinct CDR3 sequences, over 90% detected once. This receptor was taken from a human donor with multiple sclerosis. Sequencing was done on a sample of CD4+ T cells from PBMCs.

This CDR3 reads CSVALGPFNEKLFF. The CDR3, as DNA: TGCAGCGTCGCCTTAGGACCCTTTAATGAAAAACTGTTTTTT. This sequence joins TRBV29-1 and TRBJ1-4; the D is unclear. The length of the CDR3 is 14 residues. Germline V CDR1 and CDR2: SQVTM, ANQGSEA. V lost 6 bases, J lost 4 bases, and 15 bases lay in between.